The clone carrying this T cell receptor beta chain was observed a handful of times. This entry belongs to a study of regulatory T cells in long-lasting Graves disease. Libraries of TCR beta came from iRepertoire HTBI primers plus Arm-PCR of CDR3 regions. A single record per CDR3 protein comes from TCRdb applying MiXCR to the multiplex PCR reads. Of 360,000 or so distinct CDR3 sequences in the sample, approximately 12% are singletons; the top ten hold under 20%. Trimming cost V 3 bases and J 0 bases, with 10 bases left between them. CDR3 length: 14 residues. CDR1 and CDR2 (germline): DFQATT, SNEGSKA (reference sequence). Described time point: newly diagnosed GD, antithyroid drugs for less than 3 months. After RNA was extracted from PBMCs, the TCR library was made from it. The sample was also linked to a second study, of T cells in Graves' hyperthyroidism and ophthalmopathy.

Source: peripheral blood mononuclear cells (PBMCs), taken at new diagnosis, from a patient treated with antithyroid drugs. The sequence was obtained from a woman between 18 and 29 years old with Graves disease. The V and J genes are TRBV20-1 and TRBJ2-3; D is unresolved. The CDR3 region is CSASKVRSTDTQYF. The CDR3 nucleotides are TGCAGTGCTAGTAAGGTCCGGAGCACAGATACGCAGTATTTT.